This T cell receptor beta chain comes out of a study of vaccination and CD4 T cells after COVID-19. As concerns this clonotype: Its matching antigen is unknown.

V shed 8 bases and J shed 6 bases, with 16 bases lying between them. Germline V gives CDR1 MNHEY, CDR2 SMNVEV (reference sequence). The CDR3 has 13 residues. The treatment was: 10-day PBMC culture with coronavirus spike peptide pools or control peptides (ViraFEST assay). The Oncomine TCR Beta short-read assay was applied to DNA of cultured CD4+ T cells. TCRdb redid the calling of the PCR reads with MiXCR, one entry per CDR3 protein. The sample consists of approximately 20,000 distinct CDR3 sequences, roughly 50% of them appearing once. Sequences were obtained from CD4+ T cells from blood, cultured in vitro. The chain has TRBV27 and TRBJ1-2, with TRBD1 as a possible D gene (6 bases). The source of this sequence is a human donor who had recovered from COVID-19. CDR3 amino acids: CASGTGTGNGYTF. The CDR3 DNA sequence: TGTGCCAGCGGTACAGGGACGGGGAATGGCTACACCTTC.